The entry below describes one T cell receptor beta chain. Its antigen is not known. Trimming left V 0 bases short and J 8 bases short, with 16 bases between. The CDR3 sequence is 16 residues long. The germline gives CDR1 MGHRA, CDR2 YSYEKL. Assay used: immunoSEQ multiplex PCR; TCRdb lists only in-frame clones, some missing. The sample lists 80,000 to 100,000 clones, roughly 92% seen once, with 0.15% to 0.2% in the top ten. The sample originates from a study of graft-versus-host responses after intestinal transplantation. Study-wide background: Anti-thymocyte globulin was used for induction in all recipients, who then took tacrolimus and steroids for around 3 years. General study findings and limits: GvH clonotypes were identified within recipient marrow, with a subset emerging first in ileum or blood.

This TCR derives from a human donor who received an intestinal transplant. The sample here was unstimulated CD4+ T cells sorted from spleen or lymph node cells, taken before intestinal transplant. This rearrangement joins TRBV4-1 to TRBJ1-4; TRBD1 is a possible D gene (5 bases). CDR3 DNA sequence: TGCGCCAGCAGCCAAGATGGAGGGGTTAGTGGGGAAAAACTGTTTTTT. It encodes CASSQDGGVSGEKLFF.